Listed below are T cell receptor beta chains from one sample, sequenced in a study of blood T cell repertoires in COVID-19. Sequencing was performed with immunoSEQ multiplex PCR; in TCRdb, only in-frame clones are kept and a portion is missing. The table has some 350,000 clones, almost 90% seen once. The sequencing input was peripheral blood. The receptors stem from a woman between 65 and 79 years old with COVID-19, enrolled during active disease. Both conserved end residues are part of each CDR3. A D gene is named only where the DNA matches it firmly. Part of the rows lack a size; the others show once, few, many or a class for expanded clones.

V gene	D gene	clone size	J gene	CDR3 DNA	CDR3 protein
TRBV7-8	.	.	TRBJ2-1	TGTGCCAGCAGCCCGTACCTGGACAGAAATGAGCAGTTCTTC	CASSPYLDRNEQFF
TRBV5-6	.	.	TRBJ1-1	TGTGCCAGCATCCCTGGAGGGGTGAGGACTGAAGCTTTCTTT	CASIPGGVRTEAFF
TRBV5-1	TRBD1	.	TRBJ1-5	TGCGCCAGCAGCTTGGGGACAGGGGAGCCCCAGCATTTT	CASSLGTGEPQHF
TRBV19	TRBD2	.	TRBJ2-5	TGTGCCAGTAGTGCACGGACTAGTCAAGAGACCCAGTACTTC	CASSARTSQETQYF
TRBV28	.	few	TRBJ1-4	TGTGCCAGCAGGACAGAGGCAACTAATGAAAAACTGTTTTTT	CASRTEATNEKLFF
TRBV4-3	.	.	TRBJ2-3	TGCGCCAGCAGCCAAGATAGGGGGTATACGCAGTATTTT	CASSQDRGYTQYF
TRBV7-8	TRBD1	.	TRBJ2-7	TGTGCCAGCAGCTTTATGACAGGGTGGTTCCGCGAGCAGTACTTC	CASSFMTGWFREQYF
TRBV15	.	.	TRBJ2-2	TGTGCCACCAGCAGTCAATTCCAGGGCGGGGGCCTCGACACCGGGGAGCTGTTTTTT	CATSSQFQGGGLDTGELFF
TRBV6-2/TRBV6-3	TRBD1	once	TRBJ1-5	TGTGCCAGCAGTAAAACAGGGGTTGGCAATCAGCCCCAGCATTTT	CASSKTGVGNQPQHF
TRBV2	.	.	TRBJ2-2	TGTGCCAGCAGTATAAGTGGCGGGAACACCGGGGAGCTGTTTTTT	CASSISGGNTGELFF
TRBV30	TRBD2	.	TRBJ2-7	TGTGCCTGGTCCGGGACTAGCGGTTCCCCCTACGAGCAGTACTTC	CAWSGTSGSPYEQYF
TRBV7-6	TRBD1	once	TRBJ1-1	TGTGCCAGCAGCCAACCTGAGACAGGGGGCACTGAAGCTTTCTTT	CASSQPETGGTEAFF
TRBV7-3	TRBD1	.	TRBJ2-1	TGTGCCAGCAGCTCGGGACAGGGTGGTGAGCAGTTCTTC	CASSSGQGGEQFF
TRBV5-1	.	.	TRBJ1-3	TGCGCCAGCAGCTTGTCAGGGCCTGGAAACACCATATATTTT	CASSLSGPGNTIYF
TRBV2	.	.	TRBJ1-2	TGTGCCAGCAGTGAAGCCTATTTATCAGGGGCTAGAGGCTACACCTTC	CASSEAYLSGARGYTF
TRBV19	.	once	TRBJ1-1	TGTGCCAGTAGTATTGGTCAGTACACTGAAGCTTTCTTT	CASSIGQYTEAFF